A single sample is the source of the 5 T cell receptor beta chains below, sequenced in a study of T cell changes during pregnancy in multiple sclerosis. TCRdb's copy holds only in-frame clones and misses some; the assay was immunoSEQ multiplex PCR. The sample carries around 40,000 clones, roughly nine tenths recorded once. The sample consisted of CD4+ T cells from peripheral blood mononuclear cells, taken in the second trimester of pregnancy. These receptors were collected from a female donor with multiple sclerosis, enrolled in a pregnancy study.

The chain couples TRBV2 to TRBJ2-1; 10 nucleotides align to TRBD2. Germline V lookup: CDR1 SNHLY, CDR2 FYNNEI. Losses at the gene ends were 7 bases for V and 8 bases for J; bases not matched to a gene: 17. This CDR3 has 17 amino acids. The CDR3 region is CASIQGWASGSLDEQFF. CDR3 DNA sequence: TGTGCCAGCATCCAGGGGTGGGCTAGCGGGAGTTTGGATGAGCAGTTCTTC.

The chain carries TRBV10-3 and TRBJ1-2, with D perhaps TRBD1 (5 bases). The ends were cut back, 2 bases at V and 7 bases at J, with 17 bases in the middle. The CDR3 sequence is 15 residues long. Looked up from germline, CDR1 is ENHRY and CDR2 is SYGVKD. CDR3 protein: CAISEEEGRVAGYTF. The CDR3 DNA follows: TGTGCCATCAGTGAGGAGGAGGGGCGGGTCGCTGGCTACACCTTC.

The chain links TRBV18 to TRBJ2-3; perhaps TRBD2 as D (5 bases). There are 13 residues in the CDR3. Germline CDR1 KGHSH, CDR2 LQKENI. Trimming cost V 1 base and J 5 bases, with 7 bases left between them. The CDR3 nucleotides are TGTGCCAGCTCACCACGTGGGAGAGATACGCAGTATTTT. Translated, it gives CASSPRGRDTQYF.

The V call is TRBV29-1, the J call TRBJ1-2; 9 bases line up with TRBD1. This CDR3 region has 14 residues. V lost 7 bases to trimming and J lost 7 bases; unmatched junction nucleotides: 13. Germline V lookup: CDR1 SQVTM, CDR2 ANQGSEA. The CDR3 DNA reads TGCAGCGCCGGCCAATCACAGGGGGCGCGTGGCTACACCTTC. Residues: CSAGQSQGARGYTF.

V usage is TRBV9 and J usage is TRBJ2-3; 9 bases are shared with TRBD2. This CDR3 comprises 15 residues. V lost 4 bases to trimming and J lost 2 bases; unmatched junction nucleotides: 5. Germline V gene lookup returns CDR1 SGDLS and CDR2 YYNGEE. The CDR3, as DNA: TGTGCCAGCAGCCGCGGGGGGGGAACCACAGATACGCAGTATTTT. Translation gives CASSRGGGTTDTQYF.